These 3 T cell receptor beta chains came from one sample sequenced in a study of T cells in Graves' hyperthyroidism and ophthalmopathy. Amplification of TCR beta CDR3 regions used RNA as the template. The study used the HTBI primer set for a first-round RT-PCR of the TCR CDR3. One entry per CDR3 protein, called by TCRdb with MiXCR from the multiplex PCR reads. This sample has over 400,000 distinct CDR3 sequences, with roughly 22% found just once. The source material was blood. All receptors come from a woman between 65 and 79 years old with Graves' ophthalmopathy.

The chain links TRBV3-1 to TRBJ2-5; 9 bases line up with TRBD1. Trimming at V came to 5 bases and at J to 4 bases, leaving 8 bases not matched to a gene. This CDR3 spans 15 amino acids. Germline CDR1 LGHDT, CDR2 YNNKEL (reference sequence). The CDR3 DNA sequence: TGTGCCAGCAGCTCTAGACAGGGGGTGCGAGAGACCCAGTACTTC. Translating gives CASSSRQGVRETQYF.

J is TRBJ1-2 and V is TRBV9, with D tentatively TRBD1 (6 bases). V was clipped by 6 bases and J by 0 bases, with 15 bases between them. The V gene's germline CDR1 is SGDLS and CDR2 YYNGEE. This CDR3 comprises 15 residues. In DNA, the CDR3 is TGTGCCAGCAATAGTTTAGGACAGACTAACTATGGCTACACCTTC. Its protein is CASNSLGQTNYGYTF.

The sample holds many counts of this clonotype. V gene TRBV6-2 or TRBV6-3 combines with J gene TRBJ1-6; D possibly corresponds to TRBD1 (5 bases). V lost 6 bases and J 5 bases, leaving 8 bases between the germline ends. This CDR3 is 13 amino acids long. The germline V gene has CDR1 MNHEY and CDR2 SVGEGT. The CDR3 protein is CASRGTNNSPLHF. Written as DNA, the CDR3 is TGTGCCAGCAGAGGGACGAATAATTCACCCCTCCACTTT.